The clone carrying this T cell receptor (beta chain) was observed a few times. Its antigen is still unknown. Individual cDNA molecules were tagged with unique molecular identifiers. TCRdb recomputed calls from the 5' RACE reads with MiXCR, one row per CDR3 protein. The repertoire holds 25,000 to 35,000 distinct CDR3 sequences, with around 5.3% as singletons. This entry belongs to a study of early T cells in non-severe SARS-CoV-2 infection. Study-level information: The study sequenced bulk RNA from unsorted whole blood, with chains unpaired.

Study findings and constraints: Anti-spike CD8 specificities were favored by VDJdb matching, whose results missed private and CD4 specificities.

CDR3 length: 15 residues. Germline assignment: CDR1 SGHTA and CDR2 FQGTGA. The ends lost 5 bases at V and 4 bases at J; junction bases unmatched: 6. The TCR sequence derives from an adult who was a healthcare worker with PCR-confirmed SARS-CoV-2 infection or an uninfected control (not recorded which). The sample comprised whole blood. The chain is built from TRBV7-3 and TRBJ2-2; 8 bases map to TRBD1. The CDR3, as DNA: TGTGCCAGCAGCAGGACAGGGCGGGTCACCGGGGAGCTGTTTTTT. Protein sequence: CASSRTGRVTGELFF.